The clone carrying this T cell receptor beta chain was seen a few times. The entry originates in a study of blood T cell repertoires in COVID-19. Original data processing: It was from reference gene primer amplification that nucleated cell counts were estimated. Profiling relied on immunoSEQ multiplex PCR, and the TCRdb table lists in-frame clones only, not all of them. V and J calls and clone size are given by that table; D and trimming were obtained from the DNA. Of more than 200,000 clones detected, around 85% appear once; the ten largest clones hold roughly 0.7%. The V and J ends lost 7 bases and 2 bases respectively, with 17 bases between them. This CDR3 has 15 residues. The germline V gene has CDR1 MDHEN and CDR2 SYDVKM.

This TCR derives from a man between 35 and 55 years old with acute or convalescent COVID-19. The chain employs TRBV28 and TRBJ1-2, with D uncertain. Input material: peripheral blood. DNA for the CDR3: TGTGCCAGCACCCTACGCCAGCCGGGGAACTATGGCTACACCTTC. It specifies CASTLRQPGNYGYTF.